This T cell receptor beta chain was identified during a study of T cell repertoires in ileal Crohn's disease. Study background: Median disease duration was about 8.5 years; roughly 40% smoked at surgery.

Findings and caveats of the study: All patients with clonality above 26.8% had endoscopic recurrence.

Each sample's TCRB immunosequencing used around 0.5 micrograms of biopsy DNA. Measured with immunoSEQ multiplex PCR; TCRdb has only the in-frame clones, and not every one. The table lists about 2,300 clones, under 70% of them singletons. In regard to this clone: The target antigen is unknown.

Sequencing was carried out using ileal tissue. This sequence was found in an adult with Crohn's disease.

CDR3 in amino acids: CASSQFTYNEQFF. The DNA of the CDR3 is TGCGCCAGCAGCCAATTCACCTACAATGAGCAGTTCTTC. This rearrangement joins TRBV4-1 to TRBJ2-1, with unresolved D. CDR1 MGHRA and CDR2 YSYEKL come from the germline V gene. The CDR3 length is 13 residues. The V end lost 2 bases, the J end lost 2 bases, and 4 bases lay between the germline ends.